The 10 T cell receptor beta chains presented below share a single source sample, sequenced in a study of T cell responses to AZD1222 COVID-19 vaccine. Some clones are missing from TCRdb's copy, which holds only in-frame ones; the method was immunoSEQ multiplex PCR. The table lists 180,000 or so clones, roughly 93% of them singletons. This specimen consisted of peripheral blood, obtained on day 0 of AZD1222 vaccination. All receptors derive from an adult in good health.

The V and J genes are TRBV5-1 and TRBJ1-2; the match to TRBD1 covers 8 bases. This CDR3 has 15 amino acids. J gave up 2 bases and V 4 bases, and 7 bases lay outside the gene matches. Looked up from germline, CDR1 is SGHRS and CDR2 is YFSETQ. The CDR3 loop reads CASSPAGGVNYGYTF. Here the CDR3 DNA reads TGCGCCAGCAGCCCGGCAGGGGGCGTGAACTATGGCTACACCTTC.

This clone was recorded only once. The CDR3 DNA reads as TGTGCCAGCAGTCCCAGCGGGCAGTTCTACGAGCAGTACTTC. As protein: CASSPSGQFYEQYF. The rearrangement joins TRBV13 to TRBJ2-7; D is perhaps TRBD2 (6 bases). Germline V gives CDR1 PRHDT, CDR2 FYEKMQ (reference sequence). The CDR3 length is 14 residues. The V gene lost 6 bases and the J gene lost 3 bases, with 15 bases spanning the gap.

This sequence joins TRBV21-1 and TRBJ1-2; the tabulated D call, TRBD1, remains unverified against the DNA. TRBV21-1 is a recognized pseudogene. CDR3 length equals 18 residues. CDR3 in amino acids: CASSKGGSGQEINYGYTF. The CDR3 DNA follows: TGTGCCAGCAGCAAAGGGGGAAGCGGACAGGAGATAAACTATGGCTACACCTTC.

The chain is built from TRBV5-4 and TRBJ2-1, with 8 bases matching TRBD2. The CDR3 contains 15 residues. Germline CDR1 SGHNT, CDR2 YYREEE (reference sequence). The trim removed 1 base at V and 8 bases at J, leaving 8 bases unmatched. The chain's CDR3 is CASSLSGGPVYEQFF. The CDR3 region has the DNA TGTGCCAGCAGCTTGTCGGGAGGGCCTGTGTATGAGCAGTTCTTC.

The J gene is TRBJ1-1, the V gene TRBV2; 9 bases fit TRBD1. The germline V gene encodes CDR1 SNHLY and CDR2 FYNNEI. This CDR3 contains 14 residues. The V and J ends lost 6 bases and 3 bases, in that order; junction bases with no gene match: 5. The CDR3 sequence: CASRWTGDYTEAFF. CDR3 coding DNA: TGTGCCAGCAGGTGGACAGGGGACTACACTGAAGCTTTCTTT.

The CDR3 sequence is CASSQDQRTNGYTF. In DNA, the CDR3 is TGTGCCAGCAGCCAAGATCAACGAACCAATGGCTACACCTTC. The V gene is TRBV3-1 (or the pseudogene TRBV3-2), the J gene TRBJ1-2; D unresolved. CDR3 length equals 14 residues. Trimming removed 0 bases at V and 6 bases at J, with 11 bases between. The germline gives CDR1 LGHDT, CDR2 YNNKEL (reference sequence).

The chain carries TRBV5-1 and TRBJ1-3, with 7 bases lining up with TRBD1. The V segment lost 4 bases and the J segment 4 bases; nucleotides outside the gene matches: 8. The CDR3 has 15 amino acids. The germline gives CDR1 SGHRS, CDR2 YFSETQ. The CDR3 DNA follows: TGCGCCAGCAGCCCTAGGACAGGTGAAGGAAACACCATATATTTT. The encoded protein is CASSPRTGEGNTIYF.

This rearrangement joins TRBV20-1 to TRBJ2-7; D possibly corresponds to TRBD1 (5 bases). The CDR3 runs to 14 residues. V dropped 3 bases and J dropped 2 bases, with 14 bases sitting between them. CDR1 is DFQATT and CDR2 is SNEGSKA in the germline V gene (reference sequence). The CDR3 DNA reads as TGCAGTGCTAGTCACGGCGTGGGGCCCTACGAGCAGTACTTC. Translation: CSASHGVGPYEQYF.

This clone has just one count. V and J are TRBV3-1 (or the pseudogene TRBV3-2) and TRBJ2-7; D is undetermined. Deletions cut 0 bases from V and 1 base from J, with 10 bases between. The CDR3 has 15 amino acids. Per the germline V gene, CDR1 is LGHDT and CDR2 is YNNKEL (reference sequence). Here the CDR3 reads CASSQDRWSSYEQYF. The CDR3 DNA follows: TGTGCCAGCAGCCAAGATAGGTGGTCGTCCTACGAGCAGTACTTC.

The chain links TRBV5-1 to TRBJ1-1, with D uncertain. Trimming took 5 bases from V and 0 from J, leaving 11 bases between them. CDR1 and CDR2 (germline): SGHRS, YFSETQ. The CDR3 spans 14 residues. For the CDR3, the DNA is TGCGCCAGCAGGTCCGGTAGTTTGAACACTGAAGCTTTCTTT. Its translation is CASRSGSLNTEAFF.